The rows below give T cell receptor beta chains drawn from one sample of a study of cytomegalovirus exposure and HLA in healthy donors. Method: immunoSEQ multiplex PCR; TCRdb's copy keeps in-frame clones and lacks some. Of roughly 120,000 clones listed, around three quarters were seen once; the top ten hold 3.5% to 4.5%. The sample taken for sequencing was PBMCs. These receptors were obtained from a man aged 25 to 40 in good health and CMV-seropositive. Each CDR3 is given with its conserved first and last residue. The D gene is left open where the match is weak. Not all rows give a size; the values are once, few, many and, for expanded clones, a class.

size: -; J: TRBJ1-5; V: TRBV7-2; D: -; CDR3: CASSLEGFDNQPQHF; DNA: TGTGCCAGCAGCTTAGAGGGGTTTGACAATCAGCCCCAGCATTTT
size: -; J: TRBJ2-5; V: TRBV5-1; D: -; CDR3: CASSLTASVETQYF; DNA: TGCGCCAGCAGCTTGACGGCTAGCGTTGAGACCCAGTACTTC
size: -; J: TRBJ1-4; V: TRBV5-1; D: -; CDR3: CASSLVSGQLGEKLFF; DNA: TGCGCCAGCAGCTTGGTCTCTGGACAGCTCGGGGAAAAACTGTTTTTT
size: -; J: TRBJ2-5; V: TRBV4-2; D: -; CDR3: CASSQGTNQETQYF; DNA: TGTGCCAGCAGCCAAGGGACAAACCAAGAGACCCAGTACTTC
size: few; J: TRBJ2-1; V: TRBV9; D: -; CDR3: CASSVSGRGSYNEQFF; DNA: TGTGCCAGCAGCGTAAGCGGACGGGGATCCTACAATGAGCAGTTCTTC
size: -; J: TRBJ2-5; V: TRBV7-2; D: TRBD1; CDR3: CASSLTTGGRGTQYF; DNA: TGTGCCAGCAGCTTAACGACAGGGGGCCGGGGTACCCAGTACTTC
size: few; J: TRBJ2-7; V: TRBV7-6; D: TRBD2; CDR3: CASSLGPSGRYEQYF; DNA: TGTGCCAGCAGCTTAGGGCCTAGCGGGAGGTACGAGCAGTACTTC
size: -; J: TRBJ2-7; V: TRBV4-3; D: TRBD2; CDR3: CASSQAFESGGAFVSYEQYF; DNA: TGCGCCAGCAGCCAGGCCTTTGAGAGCGGGGGGGCTTTCGTTTCCTACGAGCAGTACTTC
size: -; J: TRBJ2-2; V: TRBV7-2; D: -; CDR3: CASSLHQSGNTGELFF; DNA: TGTGCCAGCAGCTTACATCAATCGGGTAACACCGGGGAGCTGTTTTTT
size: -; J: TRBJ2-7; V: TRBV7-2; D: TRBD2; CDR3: CASSLTSAEQYF; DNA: TGTGCCAGCAGCTTGACTAGCGCCGAGCAGTACTTC
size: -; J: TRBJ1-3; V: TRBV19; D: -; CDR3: CASSRRWVSGNTIYF; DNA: TGTGCCAGTAGTAGGAGATGGGTTTCCGGAAACACCATATATTTT
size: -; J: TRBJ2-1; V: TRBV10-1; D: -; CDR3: CATISGSYNEQFF; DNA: TGCGCCACCATTAGCGGCTCCTACAATGAGCAGTTCTTC
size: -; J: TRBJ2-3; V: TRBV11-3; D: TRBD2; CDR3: CASSPGLGDTDTQYF; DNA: TGTGCCAGCAGCCCGGGACTAGGAGACACAGATACGCAGTATTTT
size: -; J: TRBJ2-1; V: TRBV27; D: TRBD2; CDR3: CASSREGLYNEQFF; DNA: TGTGCCAGCAGTCGGGAGGGACTTTACAATGAGCAGTTCTTC
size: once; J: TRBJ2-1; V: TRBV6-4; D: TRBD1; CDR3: CASSDETGGYGEQFF; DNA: TGTGCCAGCAGTGACGAGACAGGGGGCTATGGTGAGCAGTTCTTC
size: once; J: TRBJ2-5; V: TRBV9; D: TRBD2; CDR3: CASNLGLAGGEETQYF; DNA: TGTGCCAGCAACCTGGGACTAGCGGGAGGGGAGGAGACCCAGTACTTC
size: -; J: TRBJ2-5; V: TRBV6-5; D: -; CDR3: CASSYAGLIQETQYF; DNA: TGTGCCAGCAGTTACGCGGGACTCATCCAAGAGACCCAGTACTTC
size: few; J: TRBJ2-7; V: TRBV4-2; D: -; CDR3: CASSQDRDRHSYEQYF; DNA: TGTGCCAGCAGCCAAGATCGGGATCGGCACTCCTACGAGCAGTACTTC
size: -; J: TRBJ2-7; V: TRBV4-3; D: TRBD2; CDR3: CASSVGTSDSYEQYF; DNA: TGCGCCAGCAGCGTGGGGACTAGCGACTCCTACGAGCAGTACTTC
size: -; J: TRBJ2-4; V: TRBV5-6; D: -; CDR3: CASSLYQGIQYF; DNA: TGTGCCAGCAGCTTGTACCAGGGCATTCAGTACTTC
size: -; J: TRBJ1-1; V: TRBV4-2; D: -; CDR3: CASSQDGDGGTEAFF; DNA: TGTGCCAGCAGCCAAGATGGGGACGGGGGGACTGAAGCTTTCTTT
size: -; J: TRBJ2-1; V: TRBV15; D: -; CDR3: CATSAPGNPTNEQFF; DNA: TGTGCCACCAGCGCACCGGGAAATCCTACCAATGAGCAGTTCTTC
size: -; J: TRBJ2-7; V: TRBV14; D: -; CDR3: CASSPGAVSYEQYF; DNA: TGTGCCAGCAGCCCTGGAGCGGTTTCCTACGAGCAGTACTTC
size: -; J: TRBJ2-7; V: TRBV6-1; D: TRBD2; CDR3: CASRGGINPYEQYF; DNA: TGTGCCAGCAGGGGGGGGATAAATCCCTACGAGCAGTACTTC
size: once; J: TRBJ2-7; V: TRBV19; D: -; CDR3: CASSSQGSGSGEQYF; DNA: TGTGCCAGTAGTTCGCAGGGGTCGGGTTCTGGGGAGCAGTACTTC
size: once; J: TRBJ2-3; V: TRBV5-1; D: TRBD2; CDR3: CASSPSLAGATDTQYF; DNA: TGCGCCAGCAGCCCGTCCCTAGCGGGAGCAACAGATACGCAGTATTTT
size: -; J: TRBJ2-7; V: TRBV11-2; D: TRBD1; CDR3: CASFIGTGRNEQYF; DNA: TGTGCCAGCTTTATTGGGACAGGGAGAAACGAGCAGTACTTC
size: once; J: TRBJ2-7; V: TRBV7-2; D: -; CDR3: CASSVNRGGYEQYF; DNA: TGTGCCAGCAGCGTTAACAGGGGAGGATACGAGCAGTACTTC
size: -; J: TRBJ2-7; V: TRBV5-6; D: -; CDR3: CASSLNTYEQYF; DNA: TGTGCCAGCAGCTTAAATACCTACGAGCAGTACTTC
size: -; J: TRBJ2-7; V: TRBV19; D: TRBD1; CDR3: CASSRTGAYEQYF; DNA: TGTGCCAGTAGCAGGACAGGGGCCTACGAGCAGTACTTC
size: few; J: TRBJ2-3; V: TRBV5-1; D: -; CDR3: CASSFGGASTDTQYF; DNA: TGCGCCAGCAGCTTCGGCGGGGCTAGCACAGATACGCAGTATTTT
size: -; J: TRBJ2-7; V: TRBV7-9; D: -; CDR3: CASKGGKSAYEQYF; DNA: TGTGCCAGCAAGGGAGGAAAGAGTGCCTACGAGCAGTACTTC
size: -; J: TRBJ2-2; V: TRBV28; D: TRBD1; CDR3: CASIPGQGTGELFF; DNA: TGTGCCAGCATTCCGGGACAGGGGACCGGGGAGCTGTTTTTT
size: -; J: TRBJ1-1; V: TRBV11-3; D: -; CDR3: CASSPGGAGGNTEAFF; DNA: TGTGCCAGCAGCCCCGGAGGGGCGGGTGGGAACACTGAAGCTTTCTTT
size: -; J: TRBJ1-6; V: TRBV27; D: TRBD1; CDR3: CASSYSGTGTPPLHF; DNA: TGTGCCAGCAGTTACTCCGGGACAGGGACTCCACCCCTCCACTTT
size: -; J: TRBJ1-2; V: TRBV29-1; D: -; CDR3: CSVVTSNYGYTF; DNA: TGCAGCGTTGTTACATCAAACTATGGCTACACCTTC
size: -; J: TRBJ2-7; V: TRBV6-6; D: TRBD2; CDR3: CASSTIDRGGYYEQYF; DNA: TGTGCCAGCAGTACAATTGATCGGGGGGGCTACTACGAGCAGTACTTC
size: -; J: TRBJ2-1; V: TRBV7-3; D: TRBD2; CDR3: CASSLGLGGGDEQFF; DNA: TGTGCCAGCAGCTTAGGCCTCGGGGGAGGGGATGAGCAGTTCTTC
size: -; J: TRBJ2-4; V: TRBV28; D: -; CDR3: CASRRLGMDIQYF; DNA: TGTGCCAGCAGAAGACTAGGGATGGACATTCAGTACTTC
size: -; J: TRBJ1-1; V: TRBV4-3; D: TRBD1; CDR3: CASSFRDRGGEAFF; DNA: TGCGCCAGCAGCTTCCGGGACAGGGGCGGTGAAGCTTTCTTT
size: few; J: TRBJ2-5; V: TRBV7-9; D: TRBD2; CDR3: CASSLSGEETQYF; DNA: TGTGCCAGCAGCCTTAGCGGGGAAGAGACCCAGTACTTC
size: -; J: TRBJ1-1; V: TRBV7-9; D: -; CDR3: CASSPPLGTEAFF; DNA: TGTGCCAGCAGCCCCCCCCTAGGCACTGAAGCTTTCTTT
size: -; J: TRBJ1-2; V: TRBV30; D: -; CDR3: CAWSVQGETYGYTF; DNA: TGTGCCTGGAGTGTACAGGGTGAAACCTATGGCTACACCTTC
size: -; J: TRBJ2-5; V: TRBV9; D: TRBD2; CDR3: CASSVREEETQYF; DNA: TGTGCCAGCAGCGTCCGGGAGGAAGAGACCCAGTACTTC
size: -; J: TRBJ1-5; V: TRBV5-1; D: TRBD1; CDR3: CASSLGPTGVRYQPQHF; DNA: TGCGCCAGCAGCTTGGGTCCTACAGGGGTAAGGTATCAGCCCCAGCATTTT